Below, 29 T cell receptor beta chains from the same sample are listed, as sequenced in a study of T cell responses to AZD1222 COVID-19 vaccine. TCRdb keeps only in-frame clones here, not all; method: immunoSEQ multiplex PCR. The sample lists roughly 93,000 clones, 89% occurring once. This specimen consisted of peripheral blood, obtained 28 days after the second AZD1222 dose. These receptors all come from an adult who received the AZD1222 COVID-19 vaccine.

The CDR3 nucleotides are TGCAGCGTGGCCGGGACAGGGACCTATGGCTACACCTTC. It yields the protein CSVAGTGTYGYTF. V usage is TRBV29-1 and J usage is TRBJ1-2, with 9 bases matching TRBD1. Per the germline V gene, CDR1 is SQVTM and CDR2 is ANQGSEA. After removal of 6 bases from V and 4 bases from J, the junction contained 6 bases not matched to a gene. CDR3 length: 13 amino acids. The full variable domain, with the rest looked up from reference TRBV29-1 and TRBJ1-2, is SAVISQKPSRDICQRGTSLTIQCQVDSQVTMMFWYRQQPGQSLTLIATANQGSEATYESGFVIDKFPISRPNLTFSTLTVSNMSPEDSSIYLCSVAGTGTYGYTFGSGTRLTVV.

This clone came up once. The chain is built from TRBV27 and TRBJ1-2; perhaps TRBD1 as D (6 bases). Trimming took off 3 bases at V and 6 bases at J, with 17 bases between the two ends. CDR1 is MNHEY, CDR2 SMNVEV, per germline (reference sequence). The CDR3 length is 15 residues. CDR3 DNA sequence: TGTGCCAGCAGTTTCGCCGCTGGACAGCCGGATGGCTACACCTTC. Translated, it gives CASSFAAGQPDGYTF.

The chain uses TRBV21-1 and TRBJ2-7; the DNA was not compared with TRBD1, the D call given in the table. TRBV21-1 is a pseudogene. The CDR3 is 15 residues long. CDR3 protein: CASSKDSDRMYEQYV. The CDR3 DNA follows: TGTGCCAGCAGCAAAGACAGCGACAGGATGTACGAGCAGTACGTC.

The V call is TRBV9, the J call TRBJ1-3; 8 bases map to TRBD1. Germline V lookup: CDR1 SGDLS, CDR2 YYNGEE. The CDR3 has 15 amino acids. With V trimmed by 5 bases and J by 0 bases, 4 bases remained unmatched. In DNA form, the CDR3 reads TGTGCCAGCAGGGGGACAGGAGGCTCTGGAAACACCATATATTTT. Amino acid sequence: CASRGTGGSGNTIYF.

The V call is TRBV19, the J call TRBJ2-3; D gene ambiguous. The CDR3 consists of 17 residues. V gave up 3 bases and J gave up 4 bases, with 20 bases separating them. Looked up from germline, CDR1 is LNHDA and CDR2 is SQIVND (reference sequence). For the CDR3, the DNA is TGTGCCAGTAGTATGGCCCCGGCAGCTTGGGGATCAGATACGCAGTATTTT. As protein: CASSMAPAAWGSDTQYF. The variable domain in full, with the rest retrieved from reference TRBV19 and TRBJ2-3, is DGGITQSPKYLFRKEGQNVTLSCEQNLNHDAMYWYRQDPGQGLRLIYYSQIVNDFQKGDIAEGYSVSREKKESFPLTVTSAQKNPTAFYLCASSMAPAAWGSDTQYFGPGTRLTVL.

V gene TRBV27 combines with J gene TRBJ2-7, with 7 bases that match TRBD2. The CDR3 extends over 14 amino acids. Germline V CDR1 and CDR2: MNHEY, SMNVEV (reference sequence). V shed 6 bases and J 2 bases; nucleotides not matched to a gene: 7. The CDR3 coding sequence is TGTGCCAGCAGGATCGGGGGGAAGGCCTACGAGCAGTACTTC. This translates into CASRIGGKAYEQYF.

The rearrangement joins TRBV6-4 to TRBJ1-5; no definite D call. V was clipped by 5 bases and J by 5 bases, with 4 bases between them. Looked up from germline, CDR1 is MRHNA and CDR2 is SNTAGT. The CDR3 covers 11 residues. The CDR3 here is CASSTHQPQHF. In nucleotides, the CDR3 is TGTGCCAGCAGTACACATCAGCCCCAGCATTTT.

The chain joins TRBV19 to TRBJ2-1; a weak D match, TRBD1 (6 bases). CDR3 size: 14 residues. Germline V CDR1 and CDR2: LNHDA, SQIVND (reference sequence). V was shortened by 7 bases and J by 5 bases, with 15 bases between the two germline ends. The CDR3 sequence is CASTLTGGHNEQFF. The CDR3 DNA reads as TGTGCCAGTACCCTTACTGGGGGCCACAATGAGCAGTTCTTC.

This chain connects TRBV19 to TRBJ1-5; no firm D call. The CDR3 has 15 amino acids. Per germline, CDR1 LNHDA and CDR2 SQIVND (reference sequence). Trimming cost V 5 bases and J 0 bases, with 11 bases left between them. CDR3 region: CASSLRADSNQPQHF. The CDR3 DNA reads TGTGCCAGTAGTTTAAGGGCAGATAGCAATCAGCCCCAGCATTTT.

The rearrangement links TRBV10-3 to TRBJ1-5; D unresolved. The V gene's germline CDR1 is ENHRY and CDR2 SYGVKD. V was clipped by 8 bases and J by 0 bases, with 11 bases between them. The CDR3 sequence is 14 residues long. The CDR3 region has the DNA TGTGCCATCGCCGAGCCGGATAGCAATCAGCCCCAGCATTTT. Its protein is CAIAEPDSNQPQHF.

In this sample, this clone turned up a few times. The chain's CDR3 is CASSLSSIENTGELFF. The CDR3 DNA sequence: TGCGCCAGCAGCTTGTCTTCCATCGAGAACACCGGGGAGCTGTTTTTT. The chain is built from TRBV5-1 and TRBJ2-2, with D hard to call. Deletions cut 1 base from V and 1 base from J, with 11 bases between. Germline V gene lookup returns CDR1 SGHRS and CDR2 YFSETQ. This CDR3 comprises 16 residues.

V usage is TRBV27 and J usage is TRBJ2-2, with a possible D match to TRBD2 (6 bases). This CDR3 is 13 amino acids long. Germline V gene sequence: CDR1 MNHEY, CDR2 SMNVEV (reference sequence). The V gene lost 8 bases and the J gene lost 6 bases, with 13 bases spanning the gap. The CDR3 region is CASAAGLAGELFF. In nucleotides, the CDR3 is TGTGCCAGCGCGGCGGGGTTGGCCGGGGAGCTGTTTTTT.

The chain is built from TRBV20-1 and TRBJ1-1; D gene ambiguous. CDR1 is DFQATT and CDR2 is SNEGSKA in the germline V gene (reference sequence). Trimming shortened V by 2 bases and J by 8 bases, and 6 bases separated the two germline ends. The CDR3 is 10 amino acids. In DNA, the CDR3 is TGCAGTGCTAGATTGGAGGAAGCTTTCTTT. Translation: CSARLEEAFF.

V and J are TRBV5-6 and TRBJ1-4, with D possibly matching TRBD1 (6 bases). Trimming took off 1 base at V and 3 bases at J, with 10 bases between the two ends. The CDR3 has 15 residues. Germline values: CDR1 SGHDT, CDR2 YYEEEE. As DNA, the CDR3 is TGTGCCAGCAGCTTGCGGGCAGGGGCTAATGAAAAACTGTTTTTT. Translating it yields CASSLRAGANEKLFF.

This clone was detected a few times. The chain carries TRBV5-4 and TRBJ2-2; perhaps TRBD1 as D (5 bases). V shed 0 bases and J shed 7 bases, with 13 bases lying between them. Germline V gene sequence: CDR1 SGHNT, CDR2 YYREEE (reference sequence). CDR3 length equals 15 residues. Written as DNA, the CDR3 is TGTGCCAGCAGCTTGGCGTCAGGGCGCGGCGGGGAGCTGTTTTTT. Translated, it gives CASSLASGRGGELFF. Full variable domain (missing parts from reference TRBV5-4 and TRBJ2-2): ETGVTQSPTHLIKTRGQQVTLRCSSQSGHNTVSWYQQALGQGPQFIFQYYREEENGRGNFPPRFSGLQFPNYSSELNVNALELDDSALYLCASSLASGRGGELFFGEGSRLTVL.

The CDR3 sequence: CASSNPSWITEAFF. CDR3 DNA sequence: TGTGCCAGTAGTAACCCCAGTTGGATAACTGAAGCTTTCTTT. The J gene is TRBJ1-1, the V gene TRBV19; D gene unclear. Per germline, CDR1 LNHDA and CDR2 SQIVND (reference sequence). Trimming cost V 4 bases and J 5 bases, with 14 bases left between them. The CDR3 contains 14 residues.

The chain carries TRBV5-6 and TRBJ1-2; D possibly corresponds to TRBD1 (6 bases). Between the trimmed V and J ends, which lost 2 bases and 4 bases, there was a span of 12 bases. The CDR3 is 14 residues long. The germline gives CDR1 SGHDT, CDR2 YYEEEE. The CDR3 protein is CASSLTQGFYGYTF. The CDR3 DNA reads as TGTGCCAGCAGCTTAACCCAGGGGTTCTATGGCTACACCTTC.

V gene TRBV4-2 combines with J gene TRBJ1-1, with D unclear. The CDR3 covers 13 residues. Germline V gene lookup returns CDR1 LGHNA and CDR2 YNFKEQ. Trimming took off 0 bases at V and 6 bases at J, with 8 bases between the two ends. The DNA for the CDR3 is TGTGCCAGCAGCCAAGATAGTTCCGCTGAAGCTTTCTTT. Its translation: CASSQDSSAEAFF.

The chain recombines TRBV11-2 with TRBJ2-1, with D maybe TRBD1 (5 bases). CDR1 and CDR2 (germline): SGHAT, FQNNGV. The V end was cut by 5 bases, the J end by 2 bases, with 22 bases between. The CDR3 consists of 18 residues. CDR3 sequence reads: CASSRSSRYDSPYNEQFF. The CDR3 region has the DNA TGTGCCAGCAGCCGAAGTTCCCGATATGACAGCCCCTACAATGAGCAGTTCTTC. Full variable domain (rest looked up from reference TRBV11-2 and TRBJ2-1): EAGVAQSPRYKIIEKRQSVAFWCNPISGHATLYWYQQILGQGPKLLIQFQNNGVVDDSQLPKDRFSAERLKGVDSTLKIQPAKLEDSAVYLCASSRSSRYDSPYNEQFFGPGTRLTVL.

This chain uses TRBV4-3 with TRBJ2-7; 7 nucleotides line up with TRBD2. Germline CDR1 is LGHNA and CDR2 is YSLEER. The CDR3 length is 15 residues. After removal of 0 bases from V and 2 bases from J, the junction contained 4 bases not matched to a gene. CDR3 bases: TGCGCCAGCAGCCAAGATCCGGGGGGAGCCTACGAGCAGTACTTC. Translating gives CASSQDPGGAYEQYF.

This rearrangement joins TRBV7-6 to TRBJ2-3, with 12 bases lining up with TRBD2. V lost 5 bases to trimming and J lost 3 bases; unmatched junction nucleotides: 6. The germline V gene encodes CDR1 SGHVS and CDR2 FNYEAQ. CDR3 size: 16 residues. In DNA, the CDR3 is TGTGCCAGCAGCAATCTAGCGGGGGGGATAACAGATACGCAGTATTTT. Protein product: CASSNLAGGITDTQYF.

In nucleotides, the CDR3 is TGTGCCAGCAGTGCTGAGGGCTCCTATAATTCACCCCTCCACTTT. Protein: CASSAEGSYNSPLHF. The chain links TRBV9 to TRBJ1-6; D gene uncertain. The CDR3 totals 15 residues. CDR1 and CDR2 from the germline V gene are SGDLS and YYNGEE. V gave up 5 bases and J gave up 0 bases, with 9 bases separating them. Drawing the rest from reference TRBV9 and TRBJ1-6, the complete variable domain is DSGVTQTPKHLITATGQRVTLRCSPRSGDLSVYWYQQSLDQGLQFLIQYYNGEERAKGNILERFSAQQFPDLHSELNLSSLELGDSALYFCASSAEGSYNSPLHFGNGTRLTVT.

The chain is built from TRBV19 and TRBJ2-7, with TRBD1 matching over 7 bases. The V gene's germline CDR1 is LNHDA and CDR2 SQIVND (reference sequence). V trimming: 5 bases; J trimming: 1 base; junction bases outside the gene matches: 8. The CDR3 consists of 15 residues. Here the CDR3 reads CASSLRTGTSYEQYF. DNA for the CDR3: TGTGCCAGTAGTCTCAGGACAGGTACATCCTACGAGCAGTACTTC. The whole variable domain, filled in from reference TRBV19 and TRBJ2-7, reads DGGITQSPKYLFRKEGQNVTLSCEQNLNHDAMYWYRQDPGQGLRLIYYSQIVNDFQKGDIAEGYSVSREKKESFPLTVTSAQKNPTAFYLCASSLRTGTSYEQYFGPGTRLTVT.

The chain recombines TRBV5-1 with TRBJ2-1; 7 bases are a match to TRBD1. V was pared by 5 bases and J by 5 bases, with 7 bases of the junction left unmatched. CDR1 SGHRS and CDR2 YFSETQ come from the germline V gene. The CDR3 is 14 residues long. CDR3 sequence: CASRPGTANNEQFF. For the CDR3, the DNA is TGCGCCAGCAGACCCGGGACAGCCAACAATGAGCAGTTCTTC.

The chain joins TRBV5-8 to TRBJ1-6; a possible D gene is TRBD1 (6 bases). The CDR3 runs to 15 residues. Germline-derived CDR1 and CDR2 are SGHTS and YDEGEE. V dropped 7 bases and J dropped 10 bases, with 21 bases sitting between them. The CDR3 coding sequence is TGTGCCAGCCGCCCCCGGTGGGGGCTGGGGTCACCCCTCCACTTT. This gives the protein CASRPRWGLGSPLHF. Variable domain in full (rest from reference TRBV5-8 and TRBJ1-6): EAGVTQSPTHLIKTRGQQATLRCSPISGHTSVYWYQQALGLGLQFLLWYDEGEERNRGNFPPRFSGRQFPNYSSELNVNALELEDSALYLCASRPRWGLGSPLHFGNGTRLTVT.

This clone was counted a few times. This chain uses TRBV9 with TRBJ1-1; TRBD1 matches 8 bases. The CDR3 sequence is 15 residues long. The germline CDR1 and CDR2 sequences are SGDLS and YYNGEE. The junction had 8 bases not matched to a gene; V was cut back by 3 bases and J by 4 bases. Here the CDR3 reads CASSGERQGSTEAFF. The CDR3 coding sequence is TGTGCCAGCAGCGGCGAAAGACAGGGGAGCACTGAAGCTTTCTTT.

The rearrangement uses TRBV7-6 and TRBJ2-7, with D unresolved. CDR3 size: 14 residues. Trimming cost V 1 base and J 6 bases, with 13 bases left between them. Germline CDR1 is SGHVS and CDR2 is FNYEAQ. CDR3 protein: CASSLGNSASEQYF. The CDR3 DNA follows: TGTGCCAGCAGCTTAGGTAACAGCGCCTCCGAGCAGTACTTC.

V is TRBV6-2 or TRBV6-3 and J is TRBJ1-5; D is undetermined. Deletions cut 0 bases from V and 0 bases from J, with 9 bases between. CDR1 and CDR2 (germline): MNHEY, SVGEGT. The CDR3 extends over 16 amino acids. The CDR3 DNA is TGTGCCAGCAGTTACTCGAACTGGCGTAGCAATCAGCCCCAGCATTTT. Protein product: CASSYSNWRSNQPQHF.

This sequence joins TRBV25-1 and TRBJ2-5; 8 bases map to TRBD1. J lost 4 bases, V lost 5 bases, and 6 bases had no gene match. Germline assignment: CDR1 MGHDK and CDR2 SYGVNS. The CDR3 totals 14 residues. The CDR3 sequence: CASSLGTGGETQYF. Here the CDR3 DNA reads TGTGCCAGCAGTTTAGGCACAGGGGGAGAGACCCAGTACTTC. Full variable domain (remainder filled in from reference TRBV25-1 and TRBJ2-5): EADIYQTPRYLVIGTGKKITLECSQTMGHDKMYWYQQDPGMELHLIHYSYGVNSTEKGDLSSESTVSRIRTEHFPLTLESARPSHTSQYLCASSLGTGGETQYFGPGTRLLVL.